These 5 T cell receptor beta chains originate from one sample sequenced in a study of Tregs in tolerant kidney transplant recipients. Data came from immunoSEQ multiplex PCR; TCRdb stores just in-frame clones and leaves some out. Counted here are 80,000 to 90,000 clones, around nine tenths occurring once; the ten biggest clones make up about 4.9%. The sequenced material came from CD8+ T cells from blood. Receptors were obtained from a human donor in good health.

This chain links TRBV7-9 with TRBJ2-7; TRBD1 agrees at 9 bases. Germline assignment: CDR1 SEHNR and CDR2 FQNEAQ (reference sequence). The CDR3 has 15 residues. After removal of 5 bases from V and 4 bases from J, the junction contained 9 bases not matched to a gene. The CDR3 loop reads CASSARTGVRYEQYF. CDR3 bases: TGTGCCAGCAGCGCCCGGACAGGGGTGCGTTACGAGCAGTACTTC.

The gene calls are TRBV27 and TRBJ2-2; the D is unclear. V was clipped by 0 bases and J by 4 bases, with 6 bases between them. Per the germline V gene, CDR1 is MNHEY and CDR2 is SMNVEV (reference sequence). The CDR3 loop spans 14 amino acids. CDR3 in DNA: TGTGCCAGCAGTTTATCTCGTGGCACCGGGGAGCTGTTTTTT. Its protein is CASSLSRGTGELFF.

The chain carries TRBV6-6 and TRBJ2-5; 7 bases fit TRBD1. Germline loops: CDR1 MNHNY, CDR2 SVGAGI (reference sequence). The CDR3 totals 13 residues. Trimming removed 4 bases from V and 1 base from J; junction bases left unmatched: 0. The CDR3: CASSWDSQETQYF. DNA of the CDR3: TGTGCCAGCAGTTGGGACAGCCAAGAGACCCAGTACTTC.

V gene TRBV27 combines with J gene TRBJ2-7, with 10 bases identical to TRBD1. V gave up 5 bases and J gave up 3 bases; unmatched junction bases: 7. Per the germline V gene, CDR1 is MNHEY and CDR2 is SMNVEV (reference sequence). This CDR3 is built from 15 residues. CDR3 protein: CASSKGTGEYYEQYF. The DNA of the CDR3 is TGTGCCAGCAGTAAAGGGACAGGGGAATACTACGAGCAGTACTTC.

The genes are TRBV19 and TRBJ1-5; perhaps TRBD1 as D (5 bases). The V and J ends lost 1 base and 4 bases respectively, with 14 bases between them. In germline, CDR1 is LNHDA, CDR2 SQIVND (reference sequence). This CDR3 region has 16 residues. The CDR3 bases are TGTGCCAGTAGTATAGTGGCAGGGACGGGGAATCAGCCCCAGCATTTT. Translated: CASSIVAGTGNQPQHF.